Below are 10 T cell receptor beta chains sequenced from a single sample in a study of blood T cell repertoires in COVID-19. TCRdb keeps only in-frame clones here, not all; method: immunoSEQ multiplex PCR. The table records 140,000 to 150,000 clones, approximately 85% of them present only once. The sample comprised peripheral blood. The origin of the receptors is a woman aged 55-75 years with COVID-19, enrolled during active disease.

The chain joins TRBV5-1 to TRBJ1-2; D is ambiguous. This CDR3 comprises 12 residues. Germline lookup yields CDR1 SGHRS and CDR2 YFSETQ. Deletions cut 1 base from V and 7 bases from J, with 8 bases between. The CDR3 protein is CASSLFESGYTF. CDR3 bases: TGCGCCAGCAGCTTGTTTGAGAGTGGCTACACCTTC.

The chain employs TRBV7-2 and TRBJ1-2; TRBD1 aligns across 7 bases. The CDR3 sequence is 14 residues long. The germline V gene has CDR1 SGHTA and CDR2 FQGNSA. The junction had 9 bases not matched to a gene; V was cut back by 5 bases and J by 6 bases. The CDR3 bases are TGTGCCAGCAGCCCTCCCGACAGGGAGGATGGCTACACCTTC. It specifies CASSPPDREDGYTF.

The J gene is TRBJ1-1, the V gene TRBV5-1; D not resolved. The V end lost 3 bases, the J end lost 4 bases, and 7 bases lay between the germline ends. Germline lookup yields CDR1 SGHRS and CDR2 YFSETQ. The CDR3 is 12 residues long. CDR3 bases: TGCGCCAGCAGCTCGAGCCTCACTGAAGCTTTCTTT. It codes for CASSSSLTEAFF. The complete variable domain, with remaining parts taken from reference TRBV5-1 and TRBJ1-1, reads KAGVTQTPRYLIKTRGQQVTLSCSPISGHRSVSWYQQTPGQGLQFLFEYFSETQRNKGNFPGRFSGRQFSNSRSEMNVSTLELGDSALYLCASSSSLTEAFFGQGTRLTVV.

The chain links TRBV10-3 to TRBJ1-2, with a weak D call TRBD1 (6 bases). Germline V gene sequence: CDR1 ENHRY, CDR2 SYGVKD. Between the trimmed V and J ends, which lost 2 bases and 8 bases, there was a span of 15 bases. The CDR3 loop spans 14 amino acids. CDR3 sequence: CAISEADRSYGYTF. CDR3 DNA sequence: TGTGCCATCAGTGAGGCCGACAGGAGCTACGGCTACACCTTC.

The chain links TRBV11-2 to TRBJ2-5, with 12 bases that match TRBD1. Looked up from germline, CDR1 is SGHAT and CDR2 is FQNNGV. CDR3 length equals 13 residues. The J segment lost 5 bases and the V segment lost 10 bases, leaving 5 bases of the junction unmatched. CDR3 nucleotides: TGTGCCACAGGGACAGGGGGCGGGGAGACCCAGTACTTC. Protein sequence: CATGTGGGETQYF.

The chain carries TRBV5-4 and TRBJ2-3; 11 positions match TRBD2. This CDR3 spans 16 amino acids. V lost 5 bases to trimming and J lost 2 bases; unmatched junction nucleotides: 7. The V gene's germline CDR1 is SGHNT and CDR2 YYREEE (reference sequence). CDR3 DNA sequence: TGTGCCAGCAGAAAGACTAGCGGGGATAACACAGATACGCAGTATTTT. Its protein product is CASRKTSGDNTDTQYF. The full variable domain, in which reference TRBV5-4 and TRBJ2-3 provide the parts outside the CDR3, is ETGVTQSPTHLIKTRGQQVTLRCSSQSGHNTVSWYQQALGQGPQFIFQYYREEENGRGNFPPRFSGLQFPNYSSELNVNALELDDSALYLCASRKTSGDNTDTQYFGPGTRLTVL.

The J gene is TRBJ1-1, the V gene TRBV6-5; TRBD1 matches 7 bases. The ends lost 0 bases at V and 8 bases at J; junction bases unmatched: 9. Germline CDR1 and CDR2: MNHEY and SVGAGI. This CDR3 is 15 amino acids long. CDR3 nucleotides: TGTGCCAGCAGTTACTCGTCGGGACAGACGCAAGAAGCTTTCTTT. It codes for CASSYSSGQTQEAFF.

CDR3 sequence (DNA): TGTGCCAGCAGCCAAGTGAGGGCTAGCGGGGGGAAGGGAGAGACCCAGTACTTC. Protein: CASSQVRASGGKGETQYF. The chain employs TRBV3-1 (or the pseudogene TRBV3-2) and TRBJ2-5; 11 bases align to TRBD2. This CDR3 is 18 amino acids long. V lost 1 base, J lost 4 bases, and 11 bases stayed unmatched. The germline CDR1 and CDR2 sequences are LGHDT and YNNKEL (reference sequence).

The chain joins TRBV10-3 to TRBJ1-2; 9 bases match TRBD1. The germline V gene encodes CDR1 ENHRY and CDR2 SYGVKD. The CDR3 has 15 amino acids. Trimming removed 2 bases from V and 6 bases from J; junction bases left unmatched: 7. CDR3 DNA sequence: TGTGCCATCAGTGAGACAGGGGGCGAGATTGATGGCTACACCTTC. Translated, it gives CAISETGGEIDGYTF.

The chain couples TRBV4-1 to TRBJ1-5; maybe TRBD1 (6 bases). The CDR3 is made up of 16 amino acids. The V and J ends lost 3 bases and 2 bases respectively, with 14 bases between them. Germline CDR1 MGHRA, CDR2 YSYEKL. The CDR3, as DNA: TGCGCCAGCAGCCACGCGACAGGTGGGGGCAATCAGCCCCAGCATTTT. It codes for CASSHATGGGNQPQHF.